This T cell receptor beta chain was identified during a study of tumor-infiltrating lymphocytes in localized non-small cell lung cancer. Germline trimming cut 4 bases from V and 4 bases from J; bases unmatched to any gene: 7. CDR3 length: 14 residues. CDR1 SGHNT and CDR2 YYREEE come from the germline V gene (reference sequence). Some clones are missing from TCRdb's copy, which holds only in-frame ones; the method was immunoSEQ multiplex PCR. The table has some 8,100 clones, 65% to 85% seen once. The sequencing sample was made of uninvolved lung tissue not adjacent to the tumor. The sequence was collected from a human donor with non-small cell lung cancer. The rearrangement uses TRBV5-4 and TRBJ1-1; 7 bases agree with TRBD1. The DNA of the CDR3 is TGTGCCAGCAGCCCTCGACAGGGAAGCACTGAAGCTTTCTTT. Translation: CASSPRQGSTEAFF.